A selection of T cell receptor beta chains follows, all from one sample in a study of T-cell memory formation after mild COVID-19. Each CDR3 protein is one row after TCRdb ran MiXCR on the 5' RACE reads. The table lists just over 400,000 distinct CDR3 sequences, 23% of them singletons. The sequencing input was PBMCs or a T cell subset sorted from them (not recorded which). The source is an adult woman who had mild COVID-19 (a few samples of this study predate the infection). Cell type and time point are not known. Both conserved end residues are part of each CDR3. A D gene is named only where the DNA matches it firmly. Only some rows state a clone size, as once, few, many or a class for expanded clones.

j_call: TRBJ1-4
v_call: TRBV9
clone_size: NA
d_call: NA
cdr3_length: 15
cdr3_nt: TGTGCCAGCAGCGTTTATCGGGGGGCTGGGGAAAAACTGTTTTTT
cdr3_aa: CASSVYRGAGEKLFF

j_call: TRBJ1-1
v_call: TRBV12-3/TRBV12-4
clone_size: few
d_call: NA
cdr3_length: 14
cdr3_nt: TGTGCCAGCAGTTTAATCGGAAAGAACACTGAAGCTTTCTTT
cdr3_aa: CASSLIGKNTEAFF

j_call: TRBJ2-7
v_call: TRBV7-9
clone_size: NA
d_call: TRBD2
cdr3_length: 16
cdr3_nt: TGTGCCAGCAGCTTAGGAACTAGCGTGATCTCCTACGAGCAGTACTTC
cdr3_aa: CASSLGTSVISYEQYF

j_call: TRBJ1-1
v_call: TRBV20-1
clone_size: NA
d_call: NA
cdr3_length: 12
cdr3_nt: TGCAGTGCTAGAGAACATAGGGCTGAAGCTTTCTTT
cdr3_aa: CSAREHRAEAFF

j_call: TRBJ2-3
v_call: TRBV7-6
clone_size: NA
d_call: TRBD1
cdr3_length: 13
cdr3_nt: TGTGCCAGCAGTTATGACAGGGCAGATACGCAGTATTTT
cdr3_aa: CASSYDRADTQYF

j_call: TRBJ2-5
v_call: TRBV6-6
clone_size: many
d_call: NA
cdr3_length: 14
cdr3_nt: TGTGCCAGCAGTTATGGGATGGGGGTAGAGACCCAGTACTTC
cdr3_aa: CASSYGMGVETQYF

j_call: TRBJ2-5
v_call: TRBV7-2
clone_size: many
d_call: NA
cdr3_length: 14
cdr3_nt: TGTGCCAGCAGCTTAGATGTGGGTGTACAGACCCAGTACTTC
cdr3_aa: CASSLDVGVQTQYF

j_call: TRBJ1-1
v_call: TRBV12-3/TRBV12-4
clone_size: NA
d_call: TRBD1
cdr3_length: 14
cdr3_nt: TGTGCCAGCAGTTTTCAGGGGGTGAACACTGAAGCTTTCTTT
cdr3_aa: CASSFQGVNTEAFF

j_call: TRBJ1-1
v_call: TRBV7-2
clone_size: NA
d_call: NA
cdr3_length: 14
cdr3_nt: TGTGCCAGCAGCCAACTCCCTCGGGACAATGAAGCTTTCTTT
cdr3_aa: CASSQLPRDNEAFF

j_call: TRBJ1-1
v_call: TRBV7-2
clone_size: NA
d_call: TRBD1
cdr3_length: 13
cdr3_nt: TGTGCCAGCAGCTTAATGGCAGGGGGTGAAGCTTTCTTT
cdr3_aa: CASSLMAGGEAFF

j_call: TRBJ2-5
v_call: TRBV27
clone_size: NA
d_call: TRBD1
cdr3_length: 16
cdr3_nt: TGTGCCAGCAGCTCCTCCGGACAGGGGATCATTGAGACCCAGTACTTC
cdr3_aa: CASSSSGQGIIETQYF

j_call: TRBJ2-3
v_call: TRBV7-8
clone_size: few
d_call: NA
cdr3_length: 14
cdr3_nt: TGTGCCAGCAGTCCAGGGGTTGGGGCAGATACGCAGTATTTT
cdr3_aa: CASSPGVGADTQYF

j_call: TRBJ2-1
v_call: TRBV11-3
clone_size: NA
d_call: TRBD2
cdr3_length: 16
cdr3_nt: TGTGCCAGCAGCATAAGACTAGCGGGAGACTACAATGAGCAGTTCTTC
cdr3_aa: CASSIRLAGDYNEQFF

j_call: TRBJ2-3
v_call: TRBV4-1
clone_size: few
d_call: TRBD2
cdr3_length: 16
cdr3_nt: TGCGCCAGCAGCCATGCTGGACTAGCGAAGACAGATACGCAGTATTTT
cdr3_aa: CASSHAGLAKTDTQYF

j_call: TRBJ1-5
v_call: TRBV12-3/TRBV12-4
clone_size: NA
d_call: NA
cdr3_length: 14
cdr3_nt: TGTGCCAGCAGTTTTGGTGAGGGGCACCAGCCCCAGCATTTT
cdr3_aa: CASSFGEGHQPQHF

j_call: TRBJ2-7
v_call: TRBV5-1
clone_size: NA
d_call: TRBD2
cdr3_length: 15
cdr3_nt: TGCGCCAGCAGCTTGGATGGAGCGGGAGCATATGAGCAGTACTTC
cdr3_aa: CASSLDGAGAYEQYF

j_call: TRBJ2-5
v_call: TRBV11-2
clone_size: NA
d_call: TRBD1
cdr3_length: 14
cdr3_nt: TGTGCCAGCAGCTTCGACAGGGGGCTAGAGACCCAGTACTTC
cdr3_aa: CASSFDRGLETQYF

j_call: TRBJ2-1
v_call: TRBV24-1
clone_size: NA
d_call: NA
cdr3_length: 15
cdr3_nt: TGTGCCACCAGTGACCCGGACGGGGGCCTGGATGAGCAGTTCTTC
cdr3_aa: CATSDPDGGLDEQFF

j_call: TRBJ2-3
v_call: TRBV20-1
clone_size: NA
d_call: TRBD2
cdr3_length: 14
cdr3_nt: TGCAGTGTTAGAGAGCGGGGGCCCACAGATACGCAGTATTTT
cdr3_aa: CSVRERGPTDTQYF

j_call: TRBJ2-5
v_call: TRBV21-1
clone_size: few
d_call: NA
cdr3_length: 14
cdr3_nt: TGTGCCAGCAGCAAAGTGAGGCCTGTAGGGACCCAGTACTTC
cdr3_aa: CASSKVRPVGTQYF

j_call: TRBJ1-1
v_call: TRBV12-3/TRBV12-4
clone_size: NA
d_call: NA
cdr3_length: 12
cdr3_nt: TGTGCCAGCAGTTTCTCAGGAGGTAGTGGTTTCTTT
cdr3_aa: CASSFSGGSGFF

j_call: TRBJ2-2
v_call: TRBV3-1
clone_size: NA
d_call: TRBD2
cdr3_length: 16
cdr3_nt: TGTGCCAGCAGCCAAGATTATGCACTAGCGTCCGGGGAGCTGTTTTTT
cdr3_aa: CASSQDYALASGELFF

j_call: TRBJ2-3
v_call: TRBV7-6
clone_size: few
d_call: TRBD2
cdr3_length: 16
cdr3_nt: TGTGCCAGCAGCCTGGTAGCGGGAGCCCGCACAGATACGCAGTATTTT
cdr3_aa: CASSLVAGARTDTQYF

j_call: TRBJ2-3
v_call: TRBV24-1
clone_size: few
d_call: NA
cdr3_length: 11
cdr3_nt: TGTGCCACCAGTTTCTCGGATACGCAGTATTTT
cdr3_aa: CATSFSDTQYF

j_call: TRBJ2-5
v_call: TRBV24-1
clone_size: many
d_call: TRBD1
cdr3_length: 15
cdr3_nt: TGTGCCACCAGTGATACGAACAGGGGGCGAGAGACCCAGTACTTC
cdr3_aa: CATSDTNRGRETQYF

j_call: TRBJ2-7
v_call: TRBV29-1
clone_size: NA
d_call: TRBD1
cdr3_length: 13
cdr3_nt: TGCAGCGTTGAACGACAGGGAACCTACGAGCAGTACTTC
cdr3_aa: CSVERQGTYEQYF

j_call: TRBJ1-1
v_call: TRBV20-1
clone_size: few
d_call: TRBD1
cdr3_length: 15
cdr3_nt: TGCAGTGCCGACCCGCCGACAGGGGGGACCACTGAAGCTTTCTTT
cdr3_aa: CSADPPTGGTTEAFF

j_call: TRBJ2-5
v_call: TRBV5-1
clone_size: NA
d_call: NA
cdr3_length: 14
cdr3_nt: TGCGCCAGCAGCCTTCAAGGGGTCCGGGAGACCCAGTACTTC
cdr3_aa: CASSLQGVRETQYF